This TCR beta chain was sequenced in a study of Tregs in tolerant kidney transplant recipients. The assay was immunoSEQ multiplex PCR, and TCRdb's table has in-frame clones only and misses some. The sample gives fewer than 100,000 clones, 75% to 95% of which show up once; approximately 0.35% is in the top ten. Study-level findings and limits: Tregs expanded with activated donor B cells seemed most donor-specific. Biological reproducibility was not directly addressed, but technical replication error appeared minimal.

The CDR3 is 15 amino acids. J lost 0 bases, V lost 2 bases, and 1 base had no gene match. CDR1 and CDR2 (germline): SGHTA, FQGTGA. Details on this clone: As yet, its antigen is unknown.

This TCR came from a human donor who received a combined kidney and bone marrow transplant. The V call is TRBV7-3, the J call TRBJ2-3, with 8 nucleotides matching TRBD2. The material was Tregs from blood, obtained before the transplant. The CDR3 here is CASSLSSGSTDTQYF. The CDR3 nucleotides are TGTGCCAGCAGCTTATCTAGCGGGAGCACAGATACGCAGTATTTT.